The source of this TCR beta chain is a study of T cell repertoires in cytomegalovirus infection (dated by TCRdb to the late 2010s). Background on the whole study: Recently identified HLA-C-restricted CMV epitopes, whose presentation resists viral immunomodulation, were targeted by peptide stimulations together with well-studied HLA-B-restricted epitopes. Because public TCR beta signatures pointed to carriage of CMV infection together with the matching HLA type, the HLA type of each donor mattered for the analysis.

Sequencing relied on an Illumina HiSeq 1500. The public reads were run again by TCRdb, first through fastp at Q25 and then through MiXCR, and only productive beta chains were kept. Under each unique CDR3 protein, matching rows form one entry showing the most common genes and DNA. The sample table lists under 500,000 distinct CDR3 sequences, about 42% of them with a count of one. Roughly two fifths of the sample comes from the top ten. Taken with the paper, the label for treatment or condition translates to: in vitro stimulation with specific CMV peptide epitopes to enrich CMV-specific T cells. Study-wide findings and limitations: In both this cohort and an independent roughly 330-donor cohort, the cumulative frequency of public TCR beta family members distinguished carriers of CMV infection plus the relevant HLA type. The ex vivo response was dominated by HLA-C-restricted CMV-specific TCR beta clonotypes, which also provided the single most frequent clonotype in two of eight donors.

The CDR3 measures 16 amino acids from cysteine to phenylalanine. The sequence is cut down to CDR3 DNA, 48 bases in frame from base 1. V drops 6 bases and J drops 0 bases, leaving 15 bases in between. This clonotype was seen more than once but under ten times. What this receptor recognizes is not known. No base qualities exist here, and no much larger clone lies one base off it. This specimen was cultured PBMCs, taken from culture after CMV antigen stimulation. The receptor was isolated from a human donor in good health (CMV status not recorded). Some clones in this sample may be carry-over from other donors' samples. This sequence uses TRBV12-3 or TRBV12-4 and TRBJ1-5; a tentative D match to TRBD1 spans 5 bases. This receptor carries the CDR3 CASSRSGVPSNQPQHF. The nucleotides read TGTGCCAGCAGCCGCTCGGGGGTTCCTAGCAATCAGCCCCAGCATTTT.